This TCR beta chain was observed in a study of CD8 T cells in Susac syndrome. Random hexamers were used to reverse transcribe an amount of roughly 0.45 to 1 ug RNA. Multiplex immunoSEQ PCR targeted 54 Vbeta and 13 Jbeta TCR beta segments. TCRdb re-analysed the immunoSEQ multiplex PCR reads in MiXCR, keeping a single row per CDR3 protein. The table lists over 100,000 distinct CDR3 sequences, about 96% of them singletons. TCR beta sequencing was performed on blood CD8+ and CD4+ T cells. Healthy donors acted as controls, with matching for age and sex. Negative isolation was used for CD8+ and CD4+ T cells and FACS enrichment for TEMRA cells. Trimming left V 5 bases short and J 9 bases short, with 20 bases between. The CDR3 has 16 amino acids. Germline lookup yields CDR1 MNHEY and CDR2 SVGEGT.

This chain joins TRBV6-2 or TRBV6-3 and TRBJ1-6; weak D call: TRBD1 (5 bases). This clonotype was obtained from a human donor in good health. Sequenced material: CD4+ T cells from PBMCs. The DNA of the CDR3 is TGTGCCAGCAGTGGAGAAACCCGCCGGGGGGGTTCACCCCTCCACTTT. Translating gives CASSGETRRGGSPLHF.